What follows are 22 T cell receptor beta chains derived from one specimen sequenced in a study of beta chain features in type 1 diabetes. The investigators reverse transcribed all of the isolated RNA, so they sequenced expressed TCRB transcripts. Sequenced by immunoSEQ multiplex PCR; TCRdb stores in-frame clones only, minus some. This table has hundreds of thousands of clones, around 9.9% appearing once. The study, taken as a whole, reports: TCRB CDR3s from Type 1 diabetes patients were moderately but significantly shorter in all four CD4+ subsets.

No cognate antigen is known for these TCRs. The specimen sequenced was naive CD4+ T cells from blood. All receptors come from a man under 40 with type 1 diabetes.

J is TRBJ1-6 and V is TRBV7-9; no clear D gene. Deletions cut 4 bases from V and 6 bases from J, with 7 bases between. CDR3 size: 13 residues. Germline CDR1 and CDR2: SEHNR and FQNEAQ (reference sequence). CDR3 nucleotide sequence: TGTGCCAGCAGCTCGTACAGTAATTCACCCCTCCACTTT. Its protein is CASSSYSNSPLHF.

This clone was counted only a few times. The rearrangement uses TRBV6-5 and TRBJ2-5; a weak D match, TRBD2 (5 bases). The CDR3 runs to 14 residues. Trimming removed 0 bases from V and 8 bases from J, with 13 bases in between. CDR1 and CDR2 from the germline V gene are MNHEY and SVGAGI. CDR3 sequence reads: CASSYSRGDTTQYF. For the CDR3, the DNA is TGTGCCAGCAGTTACTCACGGGGAGACACCACCCAGTACTTC.

This clone has only a few counts. V usage is TRBV5-1 and J usage is TRBJ1-1, with 7 positions matching TRBD1. After removal of 4 bases from V and 6 bases from J, the junction contained 9 bases not matched to a gene. The CDR3 loop spans 14 amino acids. Germline V gene sequence: CDR1 SGHRS, CDR2 YFSETQ. The chain's CDR3 is CASSPGQIHSEAFF. CDR3 DNA sequence: TGCGCCAGCAGCCCGGGACAGATCCATTCTGAAGCTTTCTTT.

The chain joins TRBV9 to TRBJ1-5; D gene ambiguous. Deletions cut 0 bases from V and 0 bases from J, with 28 bases between. Germline V gene lookup returns CDR1 SGDLS and CDR2 YYNGEE. The CDR3 is made up of 22 amino acids. The CDR3, as DNA: TGTGCCAGCAGCGTAGTCCTGAATCCTGGTGAACACACCGCATATAGCAATCAGCCCCAGCATTTT. Translating it yields CASSVVLNPGEHTAYSNQPQHF.

This clone was detected only a few times. The chain links TRBV7-2 to TRBJ2-1, with D perhaps matching TRBD2 (5 bases). Germline loops: CDR1 SGHTA, CDR2 FQGNSA. Trimming stripped 3 bases from V and 0 bases from J, with 9 bases between. This CDR3 region has 15 residues. The CDR3 nucleotides are TGTGCCAGCAGCTTGGAGGCTAGCTCCTACAATGAGCAGTTCTTC. Translation gives CASSLEASSYNEQFF.

This clone has only a few counts. J is TRBJ2-5 and V is TRBV5-4; D is possibly TRBD2 (7 bases). This CDR3 spans 14 amino acids. Germline CDR1 reads SGHNT; CDR2 reads YYREEE (reference sequence). V gave up 5 bases and J gave up 3 bases, with 14 bases separating them. CDR3 protein: CASSNGGPKETQYF. The CDR3 DNA is TGTGCCAGCAGTAACGGGGGGCCGAAAGAGACCCAGTACTTC.

Only a few counts were recorded for this clone. The chain recombines TRBV4-2 with TRBJ2-4; TRBD1 matches at 8 bases. After removal of 0 bases from V and 11 bases from J, the junction contained 9 bases not matched to a gene. Germline V lookup: CDR1 LGHNA, CDR2 YNFKEQ. The CDR3 consists of 15 residues. CDR3 loop: CASSQELGQGLVQYF. The CDR3 bases are TGTGCCAGCAGCCAAGAACTTGGACAGGGTCTCGTTCAGTACTTC.

There are a few counts of this clone. J is TRBJ2-6 and V is TRBV4-1, with D perhaps TRBD2 (7 bases). The CDR3 is 15 amino acids. Germline V gene data show CDR1 as MGHRA and CDR2 as YSYEKL. Trimming removed 10 bases at V and 0 bases at J, with 13 bases between. DNA of the CDR3: TGCGCCACCCGCGGGGGCATCTCTGGGGCCAACGTCCTGACTTTC. It yields the protein CATRGGISGANVLTF.

This rearrangement joins TRBV4-2 to TRBJ1-5, with 7 bases lining up with TRBD1. J lost 1 base, V lost 7 bases, and 7 bases had no gene match. The germline CDR1 and CDR2 sequences are LGHNA and YNFKEQ. The CDR3 sequence is 15 residues long. Here the CDR3 reads CASNDDRASNQPQHF. The CDR3 DNA reads as TGTGCCAGCAATGACGACAGGGCGAGCAATCAGCCCCAGCATTTT.

The chain links TRBV5-1 to TRBJ1-5; the match to TRBD1 covers 10 bases. This CDR3 comprises 15 residues. J was trimmed by 5 bases and V by 2 bases; bases with no gene match: 4. The germline gives CDR1 SGHRS, CDR2 YFSETQ. The CDR3 spells CASSLTGTGDQPQHF. The CDR3, as DNA: TGCGCCAGCAGCTTAACCGGGACAGGGGATCAGCCCCAGCATTTT.

The chain employs TRBV30 and TRBJ1-5; D unresolved. The germline V and J ends were trimmed by 0 bases and 3 bases, with 6 bases remaining between them. The CDR3 is 13 residues long. CDR1 and CDR2 (germline): GTSNPN, SVGIG (reference sequence). CDR3 DNA sequence: TGTGCCTGGAGTGTGTCACACAATCAGCCCCAGCATTTT. This sequence encodes CAWSVSHNQPQHF.

In this sample, this clone turned up a few times. This chain uses TRBV11-2 with TRBJ1-6; 7 bases agree with TRBD1. The CDR3 runs to 15 residues. CDR1 SGHAT and CDR2 FQNNGV come from the germline V gene. V gave up 5 bases and J gave up 6 bases; unmatched junction bases: 7. The CDR3 region has the DNA TGTGCCAGCAGCCCGAGACAGGGTGGTAATTCACCCCTCCACTTT. Translated, it gives CASSPRQGGNSPLHF.

V is TRBV7-2 and J is TRBJ1-2; 7 bases match TRBD1. From germline, CDR1 is SGHTA and CDR2 FQGNSA. With V trimmed by 5 bases and J by 13 bases, 13 bases remained unmatched. CDR3 length: 13 residues. CDR3 bases: TGTGCCAGCAGCGCCGGCGCAGGGGGTAAACCCACCTTC. This translates into CASSAGAGGKPTF.

The chain carries TRBV2 and TRBJ2-3; D is ambiguous. The CDR3 contains 14 residues. Looked up from germline, CDR1 is SNHLY and CDR2 is FYNNEI. V gave up 6 bases and J gave up 2 bases, with 12 bases separating them. For the CDR3, the DNA is TGTGCCAGCAGGGTCAGGTCCTCCACAGATACGCAGTATTTT. It translates to CASRVRSSTDTQYF.

A few counts support this clone. This chain uses TRBV5-6 with TRBJ1-1, with D unresolved. V was cut by 0 bases and J by 5 bases, with 11 bases left in between. Germline V gene sequence: CDR1 SGHDT, CDR2 YYEEEE. The length of the CDR3 is 14 residues. The chain's CDR3 is CASSLAPVATEAFF. The CDR3 region has the DNA TGTGCCAGCAGCTTGGCTCCGGTTGCAACTGAAGCTTTCTTT.

The chain joins TRBV12-5 to TRBJ2-3; perhaps TRBD2 as D (6 bases). CDR1 and CDR2 (germline): LGHNT, FRNRAP. V shed 6 bases and J shed 0 bases, with 13 bases lying between them. This CDR3 comprises 15 residues. The CDR3 reads CASGLGGSSTDTQYF. CDR3 DNA: TGTGCTAGTGGCCTCGGGGGATCTAGCACAGATACGCAGTATTTT.

This sequence joins TRBV7-9 and TRBJ1-1; D perhaps matches TRBD1 (5 bases). CDR1 is SEHNR, CDR2 FQNEAQ, per germline (reference sequence). The CDR3 spans 15 residues. Trimming stripped 5 bases from V and 8 bases from J, with 21 bases between. CDR3 sequence (DNA): TGTGCCAGCAGCGCCTCGAGGCAGGGCCTGCCAGAAGCTTTCTTT. Translated, it gives CASSASRQGLPEAFF.

The chain recombines TRBV27 with TRBJ2-7; weak D call: TRBD2 (6 bases). V lost 5 bases to trimming and J lost 0 bases, with 11 bases between them. Germline lookup yields CDR1 MNHEY and CDR2 SMNVEV (reference sequence). CDR3 length: 14 residues. The CDR3 sequence: CASSVRGNSYEQYF. CDR3 DNA: TGTGCCAGCAGTGTGCGGGGAAACTCCTACGAGCAGTACTTC.

The chain couples TRBV30 to TRBJ2-1; 10 bases line up with TRBD2. The CDR3 loop spans 15 amino acids. Trimming took 2 bases from V and 4 from J; bases not matched to a gene: 5. CDR1 is GTSNPN and CDR2 is SVGIG in the germline V gene (reference sequence). This CDR3 reads CAWSPASGGYNEQFF. The CDR3 DNA sequence: TGTGCCTGGAGTCCCGCTAGCGGGGGTTACAATGAGCAGTTCTTC.

The chain couples TRBV9 to TRBJ2-5; D is possibly TRBD2 (5 bases). This CDR3 comprises 15 residues. Deletions cut 0 bases from V and 5 bases from J, with 14 bases between. Germline V gene data show CDR1 as SGDLS and CDR2 as YYNGEE. The CDR3 is CASSVGSSSKETQYF. In DNA, the CDR3 is TGTGCCAGCAGCGTAGGTAGTTCTAGCAAGGAGACCCAGTACTTC.

This clone turned up a few times. The chain carries TRBV29-1 and TRBJ1-2; tentative D call: TRBD1 (5 bases). The CDR3 contains 13 residues. Trimming took 2 bases from V and 4 from J, leaving 11 bases between them. CDR1 and CDR2 (germline): SQVTM, ANQGSEA. The CDR3 here is CSVEKGGGYGYTF. Written as DNA, the CDR3 is TGCAGCGTTGAAAAGGGCGGGGGCTATGGCTACACCTTC.

In its sample, this clone was seen a few times. The CDR3 is CAISGTSGSTDTQYF. The DNA of the CDR3 is TGTGCCATCAGTGGGACCTCAGGGAGCACAGATACGCAGTATTTT. The genes are TRBV10-3 and TRBJ2-3, with D maybe TRBD1 (5 bases). This CDR3 comprises 15 residues. Trimming pared 4 bases from V and 0 bases from J, leaving 11 bases between. Germline V gene sequence: CDR1 ENHRY, CDR2 SYGVKD.